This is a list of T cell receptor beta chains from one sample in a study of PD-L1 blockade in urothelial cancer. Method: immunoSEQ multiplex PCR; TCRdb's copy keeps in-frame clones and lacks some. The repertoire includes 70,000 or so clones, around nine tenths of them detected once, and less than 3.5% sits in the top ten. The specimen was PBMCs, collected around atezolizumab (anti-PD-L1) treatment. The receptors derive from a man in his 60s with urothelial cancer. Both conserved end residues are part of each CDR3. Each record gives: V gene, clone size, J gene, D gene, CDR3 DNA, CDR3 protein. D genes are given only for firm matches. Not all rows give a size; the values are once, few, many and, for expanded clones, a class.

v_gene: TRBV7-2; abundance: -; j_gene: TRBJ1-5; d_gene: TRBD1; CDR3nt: TGTGCCAGCAGCCCCGACAGGGGCGGATTTAGGCCCCAGCATTTT; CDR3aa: CASSPDRGGFRPQHF
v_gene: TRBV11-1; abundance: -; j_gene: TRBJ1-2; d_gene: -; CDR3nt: TGTGCCAGCAGCCTGGGCCTTAACTATGGCTACACCTTC; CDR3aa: CASSLGLNYGYTF
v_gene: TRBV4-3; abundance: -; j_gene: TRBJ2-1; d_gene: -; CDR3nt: TGCGCCAGCAGCCAAAGCCCTTCTTCCGGTGATGAGCAGTTCTTC; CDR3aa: CASSQSPSSGDEQFF
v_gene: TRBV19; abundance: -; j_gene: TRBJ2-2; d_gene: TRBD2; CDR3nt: TGTGCCAGTAGTAGGGGACTAGCGGGAGTAGGGACCGGGGAGCTGTTTTTT; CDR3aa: CASSRGLAGVGTGELFF
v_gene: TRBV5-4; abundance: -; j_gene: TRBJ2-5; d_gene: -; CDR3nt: TGTGCCAGCAGCTTGGGAACAGGGCGCTTAGAGACCCAGTACTTC; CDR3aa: CASSLGTGRLETQYF
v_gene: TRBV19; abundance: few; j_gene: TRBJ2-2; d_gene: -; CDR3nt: TGTGCCAGTAGTATTGGGGGGAGAGGTGGCACCGGGGAGCTGTTTTTT; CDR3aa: CASSIGGRGGTGELFF
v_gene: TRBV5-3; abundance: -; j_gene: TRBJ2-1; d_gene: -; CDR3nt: TGTGCCAGAAGCCATGGTCGGGGGGCAGCCCCGTACAATGAGCAGTTCTTC; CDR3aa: CARSHGRGAAPYNEQFF
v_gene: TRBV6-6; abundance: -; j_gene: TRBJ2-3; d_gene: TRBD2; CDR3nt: TGTGCCAGCAGTCCGGGGGGGCGAGGAGGCGCAGATACGCAGTATTTT; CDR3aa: CASSPGGRGGADTQYF
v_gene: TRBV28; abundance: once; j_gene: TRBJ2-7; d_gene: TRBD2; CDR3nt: TGTGCCAGCAGTTTAGTGACTAGCGGGACCACCTCCTACGAGCAGTACTTC; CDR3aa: CASSLVTSGTTSYEQYF
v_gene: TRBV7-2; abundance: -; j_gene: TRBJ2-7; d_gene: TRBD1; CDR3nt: TGTGCCAGCAGTCTCTCCGGACAGGGTACCTACGAGCAGTACTTC; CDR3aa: CASSLSGQGTYEQYF
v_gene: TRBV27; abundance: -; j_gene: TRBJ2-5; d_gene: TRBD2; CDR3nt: TGTGCCAGCAGTCCACTCAGGGGGACTAGCGGGGGGCAAGAGACCCAGTACTTC; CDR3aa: CASSPLRGTSGGQETQYF
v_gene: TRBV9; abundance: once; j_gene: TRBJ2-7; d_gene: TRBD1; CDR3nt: TGTGCCAGCAGCGTAGATGGGACAGGGTCCTACGAGCAGTACTTC; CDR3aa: CASSVDGTGSYEQYF
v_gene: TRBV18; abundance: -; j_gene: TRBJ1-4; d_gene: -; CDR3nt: TGTGCCAGCTCACCATCTACGGGGGAAAAACTGTTTTTT; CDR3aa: CASSPSTGEKLFF
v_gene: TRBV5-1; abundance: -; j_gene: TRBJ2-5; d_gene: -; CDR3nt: TGCGCCAGCAGCATTCGGACTTGGGAGACCCAGTACTTC; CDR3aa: CASSIRTWETQYF
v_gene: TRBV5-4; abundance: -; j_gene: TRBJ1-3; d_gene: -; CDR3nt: TGTGCCAGCAGCTTGGACCCAGGGAATCCCGTCTCTGGAAACACCATATATTTT; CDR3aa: CASSLDPGNPVSGNTIYF
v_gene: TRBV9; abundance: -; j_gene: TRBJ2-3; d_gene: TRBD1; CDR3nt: TGTGCCAGCAGCGTAGCCCTGACAGGGGACGGCACAGATACGCAGTATTTT; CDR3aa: CASSVALTGDGTDTQYF
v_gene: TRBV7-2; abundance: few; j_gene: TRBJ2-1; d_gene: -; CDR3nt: TGTGCCAGCAGTCGCAGCGAGGCCTCCTACAATGAGCAGTTCTTC; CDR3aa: CASSRSEASYNEQFF
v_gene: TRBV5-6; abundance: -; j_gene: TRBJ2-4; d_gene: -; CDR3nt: TGTGCCAGCAGCTCCGAAGGACAACTCATTCAGTACTTC; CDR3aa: CASSSEGQLIQYF
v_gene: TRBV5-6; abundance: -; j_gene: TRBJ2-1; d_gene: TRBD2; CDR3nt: TGTGCCAGCAGCTTGGTAGCGGGCCTGCCGTTCTTC; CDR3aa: CASSLVAGLPFF
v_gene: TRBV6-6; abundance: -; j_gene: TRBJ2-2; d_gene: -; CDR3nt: TGTGCCAGCAGTTCGGACACTCTAAGGGGGGAGCTGTTTTTT; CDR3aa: CASSSDTLRGELFF
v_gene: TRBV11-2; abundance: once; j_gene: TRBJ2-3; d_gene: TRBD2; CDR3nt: TGTGCCAGCAGCCCGAGCACGAGCGGGGCTCCCGAAGATACGCAGTATTTT; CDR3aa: CASSPSTSGAPEDTQYF
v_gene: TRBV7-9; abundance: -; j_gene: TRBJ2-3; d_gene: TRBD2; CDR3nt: TGTGCCAGCAGCTTAGGGGAGGGGGATACGCAGTATTTT; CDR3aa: CASSLGEGDTQYF
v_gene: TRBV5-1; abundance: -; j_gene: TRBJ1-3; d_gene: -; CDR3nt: TGCGCCAGCAGCTTGTCCTACTCTGGAAACACCATATATTTT; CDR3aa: CASSLSYSGNTIYF
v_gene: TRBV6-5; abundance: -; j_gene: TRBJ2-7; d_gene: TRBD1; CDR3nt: TGTGCCAGCGGTTGGGACAGTCCTGCCTACGAGCAGTACTTC; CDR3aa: CASGWDSPAYEQYF
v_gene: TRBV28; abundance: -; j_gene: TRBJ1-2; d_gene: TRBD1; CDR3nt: TGTGCCGCACACGCACCGGGACAGGGGGCTTCAAATGGCTACACCTTC; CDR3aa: CAAHAPGQGASNGYTF
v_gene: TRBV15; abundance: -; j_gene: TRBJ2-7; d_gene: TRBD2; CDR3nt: TGTGCCACCAGCAGAGATCTTAGCGGGGGCCGGGGTGAGCAGTACTTC; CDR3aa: CATSRDLSGGRGEQYF
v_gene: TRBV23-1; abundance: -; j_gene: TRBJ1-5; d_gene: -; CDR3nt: TGCGCCAGCAACAATACACCCACCCTGCAGGGGTGGGGTCAGCCCCAGCATTTT; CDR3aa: CASNNTPTLQGWGQPQHF
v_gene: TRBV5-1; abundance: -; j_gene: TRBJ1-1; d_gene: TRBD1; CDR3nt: TGCGCCAGCAGCCCACGGGGGCAGGGGGACACTGAAGCTTTCTTT; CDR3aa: CASSPRGQGDTEAFF
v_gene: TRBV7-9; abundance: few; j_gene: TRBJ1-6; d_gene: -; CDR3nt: TGTGCCAGCAGCTTAGGGGCTTCACCCCTCCACTTT; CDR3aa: CASSLGASPLHF
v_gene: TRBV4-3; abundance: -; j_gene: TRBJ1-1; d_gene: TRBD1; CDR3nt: TGCGCCAGCAGCCTAGGACAGGGGGAAAAAATTGAAGCTTTCTTT; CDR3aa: CASSLGQGEKIEAFF
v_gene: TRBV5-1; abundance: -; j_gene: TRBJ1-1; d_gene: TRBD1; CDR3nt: TGCGCCAGCAGCCCAAGGACAGGGCTGGGCACTGAAGCTTTCTTT; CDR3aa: CASSPRTGLGTEAFF
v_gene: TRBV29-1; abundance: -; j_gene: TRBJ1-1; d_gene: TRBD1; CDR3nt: TGCAGCGGACAGGGGGGTGGGGAGGCTGAAGCTTTCTTT; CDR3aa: CSGQGGGEAEAFF
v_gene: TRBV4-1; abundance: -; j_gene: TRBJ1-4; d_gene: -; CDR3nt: TGCGCCAGCAGCCAAGATTGGCAGGGGAATGAAAAACTGTTTTTT; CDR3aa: CASSQDWQGNEKLFF
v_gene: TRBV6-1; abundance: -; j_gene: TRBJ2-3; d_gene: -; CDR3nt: TGTGCCAGCAGTGAATCTAGCACAGATACGCAGTATTTT; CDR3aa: CASSESSTDTQYF
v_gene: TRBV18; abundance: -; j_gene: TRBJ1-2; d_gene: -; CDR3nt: TGTGCCAGCTCACCACTCGGACGGACAGACAACTATGGCTACACCTTC; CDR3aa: CASSPLGRTDNYGYTF
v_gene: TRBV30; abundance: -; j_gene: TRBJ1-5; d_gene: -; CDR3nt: TGTGCCTGGAGTGCTGGGAGTGGCAATCAGCCCCAGCATTTT; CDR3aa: CAWSAGSGNQPQHF
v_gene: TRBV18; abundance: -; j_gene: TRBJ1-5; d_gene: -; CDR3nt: TGTGCCAGCTCACCGGGTCAGGTTAGCAATCAGCCCCAGCATTTT; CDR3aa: CASSPGQVSNQPQHF
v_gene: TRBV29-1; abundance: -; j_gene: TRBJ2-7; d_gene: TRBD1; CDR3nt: TGCAGCGTTCGGACAGGGGCTAGGGAGCAGTACTTC; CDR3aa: CSVRTGAREQYF
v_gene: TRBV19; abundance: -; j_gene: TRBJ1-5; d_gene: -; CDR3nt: TGTGCCAGTAGTATGCTTTGGGGGCGGATTGGTAATCAGCCCCAGCATTTT; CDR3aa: CASSMLWGRIGNQPQHF
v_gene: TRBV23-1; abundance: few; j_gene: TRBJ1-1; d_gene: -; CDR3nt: TGCGCCAGCCCGGGAGGGCAGGAAGGCACTGAAGCTTTCTTT; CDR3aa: CASPGGQEGTEAFF
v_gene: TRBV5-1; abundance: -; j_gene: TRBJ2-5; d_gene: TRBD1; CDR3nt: TGCGCCAGCAGCTTGGCCAGGGGGATGGAGACCCAGTACTTC; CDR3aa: CASSLARGMETQYF
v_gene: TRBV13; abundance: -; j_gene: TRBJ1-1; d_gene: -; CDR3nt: TGTGCCAGCAGCTTGGTGAATGGAGATGCTTTCTTT; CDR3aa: CASSLVNGDAFF